This T cell receptor (beta chain) was observed in a study of cytomegalovirus exposure and HLA in healthy donors. At sampling all donors were nominally healthy, likely with unrecorded immune exposures. Regarding the study as a whole: V segments that were indistinguishable, TRBV6-2 and TRBV6-3 among them, were omitted from analysis. The likely origin of a cluster of highly shared sequence variants was a sequencing artifact. Later analysis associated a missense DCLRE1C variant with TCR beta V- and J-gene trimming.

Trimming at V came to 3 bases and at J to 5 bases, leaving 4 bases not matched to a gene. The germline V gene encodes CDR1 KGHSH and CDR2 LQKENI. This CDR3 comprises 14 residues. The PCR employed 60 Vbeta primers together with 13 Jbeta primers. Repertoires were generated with immunoSEQ multiplex PCR, while TCRdb's copy carries only in-frame clones and drops some. The sample records roughly 200,000 clones, about 82% being singletons. Details on this clone: Its antigen is currently unknown.

The sequencing input was PBMCs. J is TRBJ2-4 and V is TRBV18; 7 positions match TRBD2. The sequence derives from a woman aged 45-59 years in good health and CMV-seronegative. CDR3 in amino acids: CASSPLAGENIQYF. The CDR3 nucleotides read TGTGCCAGCTCACCTTTGGCGGGAGAAAACATTCAGTACTTC.